In its sample, the clone carrying this TCR beta chain was seen many times. As yet, its antigen is unknown. The sample is drawn from a study of blood T cells in healthy people across ages. Study outcomes and limitations: Among T cells, TCR beta diversity per million cells dropped roughly linearly as age rose.

Primed by a sample-barcoded 5' primer and a J-beta primer mix, a second PCR proceeded for about 7 to 11 cycles. Using its own MiXCR run on the 5' RACE reads, TCRdb lists one record per CDR3 protein. The sample holds approximately 850,000 distinct CDR3 sequences; about three fifths are singletons and the top ten take 20% to 25%. The CDR3 is made up of 14 amino acids. V gave up 6 bases and J gave up 4 bases; unmatched junction bases: 3. The sample comprised blood. The source is a man aged 30 to 45 in good health. The rearrangement links TRBV12-3 or TRBV12-4 to TRBJ2-1, with TRBD2 identical over 10 bases. CDR3 DNA: TGTGCCAGCAGCGGGACTAGCGTATACAATGAGCAGTTCTTC. Amino acid sequence: CASSGTSVYNEQFF.